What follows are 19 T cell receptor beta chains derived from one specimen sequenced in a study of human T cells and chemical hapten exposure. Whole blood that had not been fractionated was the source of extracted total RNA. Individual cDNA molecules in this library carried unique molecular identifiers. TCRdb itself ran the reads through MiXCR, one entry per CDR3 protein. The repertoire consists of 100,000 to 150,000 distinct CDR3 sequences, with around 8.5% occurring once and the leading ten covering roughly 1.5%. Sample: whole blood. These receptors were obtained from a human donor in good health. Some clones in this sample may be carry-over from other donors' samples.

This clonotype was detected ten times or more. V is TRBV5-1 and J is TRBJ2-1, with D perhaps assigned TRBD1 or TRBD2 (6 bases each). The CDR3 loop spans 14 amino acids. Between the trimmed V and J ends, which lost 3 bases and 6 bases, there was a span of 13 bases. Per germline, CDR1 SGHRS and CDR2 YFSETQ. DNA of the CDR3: TGCGCCAGCAGCTATGTACAGGGAGGCAATGAGCAGTTCTTC. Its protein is CASSYVQGGNEQFF. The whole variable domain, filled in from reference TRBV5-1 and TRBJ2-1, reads KAGVTQTPRYLIKTRGQQVTLSCSPISGHRSVSWYQQTPGQGLQFLFEYFSETQRNKGNFPGRFSGRQFSNSRSEMNVSTLELGDSALYLCASSYVQGGNEQFFGPGTRLTVL.

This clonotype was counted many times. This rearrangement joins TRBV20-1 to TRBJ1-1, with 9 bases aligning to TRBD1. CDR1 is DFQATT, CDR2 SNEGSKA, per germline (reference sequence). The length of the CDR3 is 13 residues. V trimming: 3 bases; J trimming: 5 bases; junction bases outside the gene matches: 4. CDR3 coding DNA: TGCAGTGCTAGGGACAGGGGAGGGACTGAAGCTTTCTTT. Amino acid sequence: CSARDRGGTEAFF.

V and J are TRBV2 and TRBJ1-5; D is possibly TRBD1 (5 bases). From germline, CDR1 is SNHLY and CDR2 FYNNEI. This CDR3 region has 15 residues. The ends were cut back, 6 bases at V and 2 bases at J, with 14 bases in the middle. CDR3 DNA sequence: TGTGCCAGCAGCCAAGGGGTAGCGGGCAATCAGCCCCAGCATTTT. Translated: CASSQGVAGNQPQHF. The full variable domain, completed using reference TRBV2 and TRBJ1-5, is EPEVTQTPSHQVTQMGQEVILRCVPISNHLYFYWYRQILGQKVEFLVSFYNNEISEKSEIFDDQFSVERPDGSNFTLKIRSTKLEDSAMYFCASSQGVAGNQPQHFGDGTRLSIL.

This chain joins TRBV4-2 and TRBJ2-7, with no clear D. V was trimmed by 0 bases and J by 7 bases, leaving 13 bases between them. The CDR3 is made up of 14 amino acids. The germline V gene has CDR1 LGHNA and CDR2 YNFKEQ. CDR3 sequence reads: CASSQEAEVGEQYF. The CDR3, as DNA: TGTGCCAGCAGCCAAGAAGCAGAAGTGGGAGAGCAGTACTTC.

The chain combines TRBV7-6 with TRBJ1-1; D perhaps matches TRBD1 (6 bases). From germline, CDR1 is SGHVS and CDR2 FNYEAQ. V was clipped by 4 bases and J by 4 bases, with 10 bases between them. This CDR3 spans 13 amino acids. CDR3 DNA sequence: TGTGCCAGCAGCTCCACAGGGAGCACTGAAGCTTTCTTT. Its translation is CASSSTGSTEAFF.

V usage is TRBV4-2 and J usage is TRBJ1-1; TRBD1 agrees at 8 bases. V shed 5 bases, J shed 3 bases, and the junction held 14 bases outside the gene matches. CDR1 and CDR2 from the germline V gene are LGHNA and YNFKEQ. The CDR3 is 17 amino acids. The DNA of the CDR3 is TGTGCCAGCAGCTTCGGACAGGGTGCCAGTAGGGACACTGAAGCTTTCTTT. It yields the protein CASSFGQGASRDTEAFF.

CDR3 protein: CASSPATSGNSYEQYF. The CDR3 nucleotides read TGCGCCAGCAGCCCGGCGACTAGCGGGAACTCCTACGAGCAGTACTTC. This sequence joins TRBV5-1 and TRBJ2-7, with 11 positions matching TRBD2. The germline V gene encodes CDR1 SGHRS and CDR2 YFSETQ. This CDR3 contains 16 residues. The V segment lost 4 bases and the J segment 0 bases; nucleotides outside the gene matches: 6.

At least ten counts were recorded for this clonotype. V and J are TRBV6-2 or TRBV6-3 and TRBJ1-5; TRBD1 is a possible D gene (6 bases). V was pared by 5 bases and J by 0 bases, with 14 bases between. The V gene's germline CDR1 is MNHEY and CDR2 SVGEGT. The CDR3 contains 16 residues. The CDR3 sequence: CASSQTGTPSNQPQHF. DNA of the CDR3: TGTGCCAGCAGTCAGACCGGGACACCTAGCAATCAGCCCCAGCATTTT.

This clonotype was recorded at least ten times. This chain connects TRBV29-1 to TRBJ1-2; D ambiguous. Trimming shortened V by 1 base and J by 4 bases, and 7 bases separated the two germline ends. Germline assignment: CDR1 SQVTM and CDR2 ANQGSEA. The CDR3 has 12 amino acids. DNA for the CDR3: TGCAGCGTTGAAGGAACAGTCTATGGCTACACCTTC. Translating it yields CSVEGTVYGYTF. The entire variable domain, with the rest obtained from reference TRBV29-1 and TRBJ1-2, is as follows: SAVISQKPSRDICQRGTSLTIQCQVDSQVTMMFWYRQQPGQSLTLIATANQGSEATYESGFVIDKFPISRPNLTFSTLTVSNMSPEDSSIYLCSVEGTVYGYTFGSGTRLTVV.

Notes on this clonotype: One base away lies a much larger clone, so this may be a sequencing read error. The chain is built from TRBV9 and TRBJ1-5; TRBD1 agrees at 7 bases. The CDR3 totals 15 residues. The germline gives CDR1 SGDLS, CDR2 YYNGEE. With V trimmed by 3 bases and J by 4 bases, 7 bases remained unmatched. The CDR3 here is CASSAAAGGNQPQHF. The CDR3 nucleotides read TGTGCCAGCAGCGCCGCGGCAGGGGGTAATCAGCCCCAGCATTTT. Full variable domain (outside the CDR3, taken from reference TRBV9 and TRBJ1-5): DSGVTQTPKHLITATGQRVTLRCSPRSGDLSVYWYQQSLDQGLQFLIQYYNGEERAKGNILERFSAQQFPDLHSELNLSSLELGDSALYFCASSAAAGGNQPQHFGDGTRLSIL.

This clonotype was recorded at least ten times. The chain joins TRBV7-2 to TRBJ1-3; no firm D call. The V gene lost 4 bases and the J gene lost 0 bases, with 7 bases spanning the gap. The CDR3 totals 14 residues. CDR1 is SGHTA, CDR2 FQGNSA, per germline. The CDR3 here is CASSYLNSGNTIYF. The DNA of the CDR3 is TGTGCCAGCAGCTACTTAAACTCTGGAAACACCATATATTTT.

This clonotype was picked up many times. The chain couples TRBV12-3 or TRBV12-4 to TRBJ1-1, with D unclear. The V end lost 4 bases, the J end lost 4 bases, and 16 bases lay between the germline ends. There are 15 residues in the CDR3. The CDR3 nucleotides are TGTGCCAGCAGTTCGTACCGAAGTTCGGGCACTGAAGCTTTCTTT. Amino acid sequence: CASSSYRSSGTEAFF.

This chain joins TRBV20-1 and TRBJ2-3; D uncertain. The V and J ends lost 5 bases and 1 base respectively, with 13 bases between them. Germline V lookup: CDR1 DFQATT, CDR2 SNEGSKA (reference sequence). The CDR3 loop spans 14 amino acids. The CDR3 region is CSAVGLDRTDTQYF. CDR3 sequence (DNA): TGCAGTGCTGTCGGATTAGACCGCACAGATACGCAGTATTTT.

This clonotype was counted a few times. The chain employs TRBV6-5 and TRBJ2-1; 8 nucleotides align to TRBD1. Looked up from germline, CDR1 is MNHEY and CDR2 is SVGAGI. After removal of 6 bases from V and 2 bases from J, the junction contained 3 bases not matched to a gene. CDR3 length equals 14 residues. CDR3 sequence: CASRDRGTYNEQFF. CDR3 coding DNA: TGTGCCAGCAGAGACAGGGGTACCTACAATGAGCAGTTCTTC.

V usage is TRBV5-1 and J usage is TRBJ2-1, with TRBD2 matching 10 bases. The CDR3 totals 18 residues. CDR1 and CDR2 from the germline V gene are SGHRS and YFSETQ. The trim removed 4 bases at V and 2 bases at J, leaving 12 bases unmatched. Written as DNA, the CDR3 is TGCGCCAGCAGCGAAAGAAGCGTTAGCGGGGGGACCTACAATGAGCAGTTCTTC. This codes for CASSERSVSGGTYNEQFF.

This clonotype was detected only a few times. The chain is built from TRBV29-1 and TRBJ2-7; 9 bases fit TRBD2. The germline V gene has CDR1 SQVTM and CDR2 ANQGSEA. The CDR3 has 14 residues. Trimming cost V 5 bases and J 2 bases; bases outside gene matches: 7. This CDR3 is CSVKTSGRTYEQYF. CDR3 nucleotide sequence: TGCAGCGTTAAGACTAGCGGAAGGACCTACGAGCAGTACTTC.

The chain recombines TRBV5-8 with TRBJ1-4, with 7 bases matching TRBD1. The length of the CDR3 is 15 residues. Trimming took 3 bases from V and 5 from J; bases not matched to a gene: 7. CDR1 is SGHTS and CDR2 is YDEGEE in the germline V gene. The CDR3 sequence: CASSSGQASNEKLFF. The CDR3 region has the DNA TGTGCCAGCAGCTCCGGACAGGCTTCAAATGAAAAACTGTTTTTT. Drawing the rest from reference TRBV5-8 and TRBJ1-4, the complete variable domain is EAGVTQSPTHLIKTRGQQATLRCSPISGHTSVYWYQQALGLGLQFLLWYDEGEERNRGNFPPRFSGRQFPNYSSELNVNALELEDSALYLCASSSGQASNEKLFFGSGTQLSVL.

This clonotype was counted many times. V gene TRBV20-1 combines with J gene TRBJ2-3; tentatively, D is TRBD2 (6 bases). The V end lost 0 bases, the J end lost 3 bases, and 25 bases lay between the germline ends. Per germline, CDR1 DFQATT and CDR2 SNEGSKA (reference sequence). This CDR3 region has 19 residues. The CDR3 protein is CSARDHWGLEGLVTDTQYF. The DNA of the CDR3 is TGCAGTGCTAGAGATCATTGGGGATTGGAGGGCTTAGTGACAGATACGCAGTATTTT.

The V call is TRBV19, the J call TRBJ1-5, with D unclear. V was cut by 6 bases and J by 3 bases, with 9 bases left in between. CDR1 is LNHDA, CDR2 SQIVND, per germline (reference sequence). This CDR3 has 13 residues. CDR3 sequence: CASRNRVNQPQHF. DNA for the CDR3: TGTGCCAGTAGAAATCGGGTCAATCAGCCCCAGCATTTT.